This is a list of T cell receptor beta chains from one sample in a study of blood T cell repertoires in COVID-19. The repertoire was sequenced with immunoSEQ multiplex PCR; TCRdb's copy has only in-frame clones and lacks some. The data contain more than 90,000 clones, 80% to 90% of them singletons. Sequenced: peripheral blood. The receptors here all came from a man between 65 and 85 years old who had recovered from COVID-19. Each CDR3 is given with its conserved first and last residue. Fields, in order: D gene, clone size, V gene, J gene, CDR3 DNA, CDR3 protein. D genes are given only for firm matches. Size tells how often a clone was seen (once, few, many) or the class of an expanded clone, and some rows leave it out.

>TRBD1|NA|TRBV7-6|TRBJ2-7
TGTGCCAGCAGTATAAGACCAGGACAGGGCGAACCCTACGAGCAGTACTTC
CASSIRPGQGEPYEQYF
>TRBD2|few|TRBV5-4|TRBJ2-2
TGTGCCAGCAGCGCCCGGACTAGCGGGACGAACACCGGGGAGCTGTTTTTT
CASSARTSGTNTGELFF
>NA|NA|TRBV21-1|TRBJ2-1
TGTGCCAGCAGCAAAGCGGGTCGAGGGTTCACCTACAATGAGCAGTTCTTC
CASSKAGRGFTYNEQFF
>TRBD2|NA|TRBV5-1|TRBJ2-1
TGCGCCAGCAGCTTGGTGGCGGGGGATGAGCAGTTCTTC
CASSLVAGDEQFF
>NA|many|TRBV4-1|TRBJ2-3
TGCGCCAGCAGCCCGGAGGGACGAACCAGCACAGATACGCAGTATTTT
CASSPEGRTSTDTQYF
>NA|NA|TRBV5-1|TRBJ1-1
TGCGCCAGCAGCTTGATTTCAGGGAACACTGAAGCTTTCTTT
CASSLISGNTEAFF
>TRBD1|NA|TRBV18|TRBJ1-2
TGTGCCAGCTCACCGCCCGGCAGGGGGATAGATGGCTACACCTTC
CASSPPGRGIDGYTF
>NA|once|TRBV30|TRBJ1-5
TGTGCCTGGAGTGTGGAAGGGAGCGCGGTTCAGCCCCAGCATTTT
CAWSVEGSAVQPQHF
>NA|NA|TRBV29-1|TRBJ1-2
TGCAGCGTTGAGACCCCCGGGGGACGTAATGGCTACACCTTC
CSVETPGGRNGYTF
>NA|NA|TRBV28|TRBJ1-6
TGTGCCAGCAGCACCGCTTTGGACAGAAGCTCCTATAATTCACCCCTCCACTTT
CASSTALDRSSYNSPLHF
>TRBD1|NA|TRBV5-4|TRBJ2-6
TGTGCCAGCAGCCTGGGACAGGGCTCTGGGGCCAACGTCCTGACTTTC
CASSLGQGSGANVLTF
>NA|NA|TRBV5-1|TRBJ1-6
TGCGCCAGCAGCTTGGGTTTAGACGGGGGGTCACCCCTCCACTTT
CASSLGLDGGSPLHF
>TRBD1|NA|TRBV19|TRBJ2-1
TGTGCCAGTAGTCGACAGGGGAGCCACAATGAGCAGTTCTTC
CASSRQGSHNEQFF
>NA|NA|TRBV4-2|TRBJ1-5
TGTGCCAGCAGCCAAGATCTCAATCAGCCCCAGCATTTT
CASSQDLNQPQHF
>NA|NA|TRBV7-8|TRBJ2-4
TGTGCCAGCAGCTTGGGCTACAGGGTGGCCAAAAACATTCAGTACTTC
CASSLGYRVAKNIQYF
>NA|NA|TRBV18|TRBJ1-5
TGTGCCAGCTCACCAGGGCAACCCAGCAATCAGCCCCAGCATTTT
CASSPGQPSNQPQHF
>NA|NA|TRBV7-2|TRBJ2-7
TGTGCCAGCAGCTTAGCATGGCAGGGGTACGAGCAGTACTTC
CASSLAWQGYEQYF
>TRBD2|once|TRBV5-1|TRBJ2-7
TGCGCCAGCAGCTTGGCTAGCGGTCCCTTCTACGAGCAGTACTTC
CASSLASGPFYEQYF
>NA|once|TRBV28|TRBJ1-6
TGTGCCAGCAGTCCCTCAGGGGCAGCTGATTCACCCCTCCACTTT
CASSPSGAADSPLHF
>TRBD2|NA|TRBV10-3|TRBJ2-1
TGTGCCATCAGTATTAGCGGGGGATCCTACAATGAGCAGTTCTTC
CAISISGGSYNEQFF
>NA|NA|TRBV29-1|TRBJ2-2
TGCAGCGTTGGAGGAGGCAACGCGAACACCGGGGAGCTGTTTTTT
CSVGGGNANTGELFF
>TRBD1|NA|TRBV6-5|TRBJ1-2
TGTGCCAGCAGGGGGACAGGTCCCTATGGCTACACCTTC
CASRGTGPYGYTF
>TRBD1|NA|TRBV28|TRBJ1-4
TGTGCCAGCAGTTACACCAGGGGGTACGTTCTGTTAGGTGAAAAACTGTTTTTT
CASSYTRGYVLLGEKLFF
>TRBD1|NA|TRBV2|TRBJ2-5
TGTGCCAGCAGGACTTGGGGACAGGCCAAAGAGACCCAGTACTTC
CASRTWGQAKETQYF
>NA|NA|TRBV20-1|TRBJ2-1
TGCAGTGCTAGTACCACTGGTGAGCAGTTCTTC
CSASTTGEQFF
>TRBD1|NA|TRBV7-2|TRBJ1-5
TGTGCCAGCACCCTATCGACAGGGTATAGCAATCAGCCCCAGCATTTT
CASTLSTGYSNQPQHF
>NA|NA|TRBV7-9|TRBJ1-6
TGTGCCAGCAGCTTCGGGGGTTCACCCCTCCACTTT
CASSFGGSPLHF
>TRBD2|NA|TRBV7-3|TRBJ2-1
TGTGCCAGCAGCTCACCCGGGACTAGCGGGGGCAATGAGCAGTTCTTC
CASSSPGTSGGNEQFF
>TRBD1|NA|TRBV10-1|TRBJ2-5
TGCGCCAGCAGTGACGACAGGGTTTGGCAAGAGACCCAGTACTTC
CASSDDRVWQETQYF
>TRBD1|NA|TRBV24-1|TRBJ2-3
TGTGCCACCAGTGACCCCGGACAGGCAGTCACAGATACGCAGTATTTT
CATSDPGQAVTDTQYF
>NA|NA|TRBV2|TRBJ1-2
TGTGCCAGCAGTGGGTCGATGGCCTCAGCTAACTATGGCTACACCTTC
CASSGSMASANYGYTF
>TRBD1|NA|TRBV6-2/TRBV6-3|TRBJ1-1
TGTGCCAGCAGTGCGGGACAGGGGGGAAACACTGAAGCTTTCTTT
CASSAGQGGNTEAFF
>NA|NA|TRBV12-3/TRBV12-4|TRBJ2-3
TGTGCCAGCAGAACAACCTTAGCATCGCAGTATTTT
CASRTTLASQYF
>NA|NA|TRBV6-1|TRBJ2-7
TGTGCCAGCAGTGACCAACCTAGCGCGCCACGGTTCTTC
CASSDQPSAPRFF
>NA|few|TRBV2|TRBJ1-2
TGTGCCAGCAGTGAGAGGGGGTATGGCTACACCTTC
CASSERGYGYTF
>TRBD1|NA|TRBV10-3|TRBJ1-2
TGTGCCATCAGTCCACAGACACAGGGGGTTAATGGCTACACCTTC
CAISPQTQGVNGYTF
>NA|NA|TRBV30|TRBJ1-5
TGTGCCTGGAGTGTACGGGGGAGGGGGAGCAATCAGCCCCAGCATTTT
CAWSVRGRGSNQPQHF
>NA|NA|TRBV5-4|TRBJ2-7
TGTGCCAGCAGCTTGAACCCGACAGCCGTCGAGCAGTACTTC
CASSLNPTAVEQYF
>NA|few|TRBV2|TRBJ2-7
TGTGCCAGCAGCCAAAGAGAGGACAGAAGCTCCTACGAGCAGTACTTC
CASSQREDRSSYEQYF
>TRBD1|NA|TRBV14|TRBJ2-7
TGTGCCAGCAGCCACCGGAGCCCCCGGGACAGGGGATACTACGAGCAGTACTTC
CASSHRSPRDRGYYEQYF
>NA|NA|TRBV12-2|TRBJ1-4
TGTGCAAGTCGCTCCGGGACAGGGGGCATGATTCGTGAAAAACTGTTTTTT
CASRSGTGGMIREKLFF
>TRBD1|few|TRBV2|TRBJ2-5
TGTGCCAGCTTACCTAGGGACAGCTACCAAGAGACCCAGTACTTC
CASLPRDSYQETQYF
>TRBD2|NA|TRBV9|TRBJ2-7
TGTGCCAGCAGCCCTAGCGGACGCTCCTACGAGCAGTACTTC
CASSPSGRSYEQYF
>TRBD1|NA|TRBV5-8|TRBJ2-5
TGTGCCAGCAGCACGGGACAGAGATTTGAAGAGACCCAGTACTTC
CASSTGQRFEETQYF
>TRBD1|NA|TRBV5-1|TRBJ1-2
TGCGCCAGCAGTCCCGGGACAGGGAGGGTTGCTAACTATGGCTACACCTTC
CASSPGTGRVANYGYTF
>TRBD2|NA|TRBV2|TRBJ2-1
TGTGCCAGCACCGCCGGGGGGAGCTCCTACAATGAGCAGTTCTTC
CASTAGGSSYNEQFF